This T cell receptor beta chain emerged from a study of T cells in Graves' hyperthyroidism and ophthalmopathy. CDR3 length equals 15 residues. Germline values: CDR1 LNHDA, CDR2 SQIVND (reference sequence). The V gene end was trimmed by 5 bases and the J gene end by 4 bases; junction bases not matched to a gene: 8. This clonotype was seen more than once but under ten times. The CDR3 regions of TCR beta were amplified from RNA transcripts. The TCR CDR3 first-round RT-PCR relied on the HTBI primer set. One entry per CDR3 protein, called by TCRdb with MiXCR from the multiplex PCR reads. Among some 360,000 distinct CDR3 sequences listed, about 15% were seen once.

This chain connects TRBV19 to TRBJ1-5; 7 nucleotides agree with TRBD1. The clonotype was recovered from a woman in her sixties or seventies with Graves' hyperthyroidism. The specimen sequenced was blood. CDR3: CASSPGGFRNQPQHF. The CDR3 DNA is TGTGCCAGTAGTCCAGGGGGTTTCAGAAATCAGCCCCAGCATTTT.